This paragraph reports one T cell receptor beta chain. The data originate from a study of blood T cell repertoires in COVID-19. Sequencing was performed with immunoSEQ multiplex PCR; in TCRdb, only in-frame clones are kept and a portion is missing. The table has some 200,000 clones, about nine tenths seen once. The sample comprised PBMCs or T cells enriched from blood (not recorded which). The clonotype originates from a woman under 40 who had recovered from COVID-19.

Here the CDR3 reads CASSPRYEQYF. The CDR3, as DNA: TGTGCCAGCAGTCCCAGGTACGAGCAGTACTTC. This chain links TRBV6-5 with TRBJ2-7; no firm D call. Germline V gene data show CDR1 as MNHEY and CDR2 as SVGAGI. The CDR3 loop spans 11 amino acids. Deletions cut 5 bases from V and 4 bases from J, with 6 bases between.